A single sample is the source of the 22 T cell receptor beta chains below, sequenced in a study of shared clonotypes between healthy human individuals. Profiled with immunoSEQ multiplex PCR; TCRdb holds only in-frame clones, not every one. This sample yields some 2.3 million clones, of which 80% to 95% are seen a single time; about 0.41% belongs to the top ten. What was sequenced was naive CD4+ T cells from PBMCs. Subset here: CD45RA+ positively selected. The receptor source for this set is a man younger than 35 in good health. Some clones in this sample may be carry-over from other donors' samples.

The chain links TRBV6-5 to TRBJ2-2; TRBD1 matches at 7 bases. With 6 bases clipped from V and 7 bases from J, the junction kept 5 bases outside the gene matches. This CDR3 region has 13 residues. Germline CDR1 reads MNHEY; CDR2 reads SVGAGI. The CDR3 sequence is CASRQGDGGELFF. CDR3 coding DNA: TGTGCCAGCAGGCAGGGGGATGGCGGGGAGCTGTTTTTT.

The rearrangement uses TRBV28 and TRBJ1-2; TRBD1 aligns across 12 bases. With 5 bases clipped from V and 5 bases from J, the junction kept 9 bases outside the gene matches. Germline V gives CDR1 MDHEN, CDR2 SYDVKM. The CDR3 totals 16 residues. CDR3 in DNA: TGTGCCAGCAGTCGGCAGGGGACAGGGGGCAGGTATGGCTACACCTTC. Encoded protein: CASSRQGTGGRYGYTF.

The chain couples TRBV4-1 to TRBJ2-3; 8 bases are shared with TRBD2. The germline CDR1 and CDR2 sequences are MGHRA and YSYEKL. V lost 3 bases and J lost 4; bases outside the gene matches: 12. This CDR3 contains 17 residues. In DNA, the CDR3 is TGCGCCAGCAGCCAGGAAAACAGCGGGAGCTGGGCAGATACGCAGTATTTT. It encodes CASSQENSGSWADTQYF.

This chain uses TRBV6-5 with TRBJ2-5; D gene unclear. Germline CDR1 and CDR2: MNHEY and SVGAGI. CDR3 size: 12 residues. Trimming left V 5 bases short and J 5 bases short, with 9 bases between. The CDR3 nucleotides read TGTGCCAGCAGTCAAACCCAGGAGACCCAGTACTTC. It specifies CASSQTQETQYF.

The rearrangement links TRBV11-3 to TRBJ2-2; 8 bases are shared with TRBD1. Trimming took 5 bases from V and 4 from J; bases not matched to a gene: 3. This CDR3 contains 14 residues. Germline V gene sequence: CDR1 SGHNT, CDR2 YENEEA. CDR3 sequence reads: CASSLTGGTGELFF. DNA of the CDR3: TGTGCCAGCAGCCTCACAGGGGGCACCGGGGAGCTGTTTTTT.

This clone was counted a single time. The genes are TRBV19 and TRBJ1-2; the match to TRBD1 covers 10 bases. The CDR3 spans 13 residues. The V gene end was trimmed by 5 bases and the J gene end by 8 bases; junction bases not matched to a gene: 5. CDR1 LNHDA and CDR2 SQIVND come from the germline V gene (reference sequence). The CDR3 DNA is TGTGCCAGTAGTCCGGACAGGGGGAGAGGCTACACCTTC. It codes for CASSPDRGRGYTF.

J is TRBJ2-5 and V is TRBV7-2; no definite D call. The V gene's germline CDR1 is SGHTA and CDR2 FQGNSA. V gave up 1 base and J gave up 5 bases, with 14 bases separating them. The CDR3 has 15 residues. The CDR3 region is CASSLGGPGEETQYF. As DNA, the CDR3 is TGTGCCAGCAGCTTAGGAGGTCCAGGCGAGGAGACCCAGTACTTC.

This chain links TRBV9 with TRBJ2-5; 7 bases line up with TRBD2. Germline V gene lookup returns CDR1 SGDLS and CDR2 YYNGEE. Unmatched junction bases numbered 6, after V lost 0 bases and J lost 4 bases. The length of the CDR3 is 15 residues. CDR3 DNA sequence: TGTGCCAGCAGCGTAGGTCCAGGCGGGGGAGAGACCCAGTACTTC. It specifies CASSVGPGGGETQYF.

This chain links TRBV7-2 with TRBJ2-5, with D possibly being TRBD2 (5 bases). The CDR3 length is 16 residues. The germline V gene encodes CDR1 SGHTA and CDR2 FQGNSA. Trimming pared 0 bases from V and 5 bases from J, leaving 16 bases between. The CDR3 loop reads CASSLANPGSGETQYF. CDR3 sequence (DNA): TGTGCCAGCAGCTTAGCGAACCCCGGGTCGGGGGAGACCCAGTACTTC.

In its sample, this clone was seen a few times. Other DNA sequences in the same sample also yield this CDR3. The V and J genes are TRBV7-9 and TRBJ1-1; D may be TRBD1 (6 bases). The CDR3 length is 13 residues. In germline, CDR1 is SEHNR, CDR2 FQNEAQ (reference sequence). Trimming cost V 5 bases and J 3 bases, with 10 bases left between them. The DNA of the CDR3 is TGTGCCAGCAGCCGACAGGCCGACACTGAAGCTTTCTTT. Its protein product is CASSRQADTEAFF.

The genes are TRBV7-9 and TRBJ2-1; the D is unclear. CDR3 length: 15 amino acids. Germline V gives CDR1 SEHNR, CDR2 FQNEAQ (reference sequence). V lost 5 bases and J 0 bases, leaving 11 bases between the germline ends. The CDR3 protein is CASSLSASSYNEQFF. CDR3 sequence (DNA): TGTGCCAGCAGCCTCAGCGCAAGCTCCTACAATGAGCAGTTCTTC.

This clone was seen a handful of times. Other DNA sequences in the same sample also yield this CDR3. The rearrangement uses TRBV18 and TRBJ2-5; no firm D call. The germline V gene has CDR1 KGHSH and CDR2 LQKENI. The CDR3 runs to 12 residues. V gave up 2 bases and J gave up 4 bases, with 5 bases separating them. CDR3 loop: CASSPGGETQYF. The CDR3 bases are TGTGCCAGCTCACCAGGCGGAGAGACCCAGTACTTC. The full variable domain, in which reference TRBV18 and TRBJ2-5 provide the parts outside the CDR3, is NAGVMQNPRHLVRRRGQEARLRCSPMKGHSHVYWYRQLPEEGLKFMVYLQKENIIDESGMPKERFSAEFPKEGPSILRIQQVVRGDSAAYFCASSPGGETQYFGPGTRLLVL.

The chain uses TRBV7-6 and TRBJ2-7; the D call may be TRBD1 or TRBD2 (5 bases each). Trimming removed 5 bases at V and 7 bases at J, with 21 bases between. The CDR3 extends over 15 amino acids. Looked up from germline, CDR1 is SGHVS and CDR2 is FNYEAQ. CDR3 sequence: CASSPETGAAWEQYF. Here the CDR3 DNA reads TGTGCCAGCAGCCCTGAGACCGGGGCGGCCTGGGAGCAGTACTTC.

This clone has a single count. The chain couples TRBV11-2 to TRBJ1-4; 7 bases are shared with TRBD1. The CDR3 sequence is 16 residues long. The ends lost 3 bases at V and 3 bases at J; junction bases unmatched: 7. Germline CDR1 is SGHAT and CDR2 is FQNNGV. DNA of the CDR3: TGTGCCAGCAGCTTTGTAAGAAGGGGGCCTAATGAAAAACTGTTTTTT. Protein: CASSFVRRGPNEKLFF.

This clone was seen a handful of times. The chain combines TRBV30 with TRBJ1-5; possible D gene TRBD1, 5 bases. V was pared by 0 bases and J by 4 bases, with 13 bases between. This CDR3 is built from 15 residues. The germline V gene has CDR1 GTSNPN and CDR2 SVGIG (reference sequence). The CDR3 protein is CAWSVWGRGNQPQHF. The CDR3, as DNA: TGTGCCTGGAGTGTGTGGGGGAGGGGTAATCAGCCCCAGCATTTT. The full variable domain, with the rest looked up from reference TRBV30 and TRBJ1-5, is SQTIHQWPATLVQPVGSPLSLECTVEGTSNPNLYWYRQAAGRGLQLLFYSVGIGQISSEVPQNLSASRPQDRQFILSSKKLLLSDSGFYLCAWSVWGRGNQPQHFGDGTRLSIL.

The chain couples TRBV7-9 to TRBJ1-1, with 7 bases that match TRBD1. The germline gives CDR1 SEHNR, CDR2 FQNEAQ (reference sequence). The V gene end was trimmed by 5 bases and the J gene end by 1 base; junction bases not matched to a gene: 10. This CDR3 is 16 amino acids long. CDR3 sequence reads: CASSPMLGTENTEAFF. In DNA form, the CDR3 reads TGTGCCAGCAGCCCGATGCTTGGGACAGAGAACACTGAAGCTTTCTTT.

This clone was seen just once. The chain combines TRBV29-1 with TRBJ2-1, with a weak D call TRBD2 (5 bases). Germline V gene data show CDR1 as SQVTM and CDR2 as ANQGSEA. This CDR3 region has 14 residues. Deletions cut 5 bases from V and 4 bases from J, with 15 bases between. For the CDR3, the DNA is TGCAGCGTTAATGGCGGACTCAAATACAATGAGCAGTTCTTC. Translating gives CSVNGGLKYNEQFF.

The V gene is TRBV11-2, the J gene TRBJ2-2; TRBD1 matches at 7 bases. Germline trimming cut 5 bases from V and 7 bases from J; bases unmatched to any gene: 13. The germline V gene has CDR1 SGHAT and CDR2 FQNNGV. The CDR3 totals 16 residues. CDR3 loop: CASSPAEGAHSGELFF. The CDR3 DNA reads as TGTGCCAGCAGCCCGGCAGAGGGGGCGCATAGCGGGGAGCTGTTTTTT.

The chain employs TRBV5-4 and TRBJ2-1, with D possibly matching TRBD1 (6 bases). The CDR3 has 16 residues. Germline CDR1 is SGHNT and CDR2 is YYREEE (reference sequence). Between the trimmed V and J ends, which lost 2 bases and 1 base, there was a span of 13 bases. The CDR3 region has the DNA TGTGCCAGCAGCTTAGCCAGGGGTAGTTCCTACAATGAGCAGTTCTTC. It codes for CASSLARGSSYNEQFF. The entire variable domain, with the rest obtained from reference TRBV5-4 and TRBJ2-1, is as follows: ETGVTQSPTHLIKTRGQQVTLRCSSQSGHNTVSWYQQALGQGPQFIFQYYREEENGRGNFPPRFSGLQFPNYSSELNVNALELDDSALYLCASSLARGSSYNEQFFGPGTRLTVL.

This chain connects TRBV7-9 to TRBJ2-3; 7 bases fit TRBD2. The CDR3 runs to 19 residues. Germline assignment: CDR1 SEHNR and CDR2 FQNEAQ (reference sequence). Trimming cost V 6 bases and J 3 bases; bases outside gene matches: 21. The CDR3 here is CASRTLDLKSGKGTDTQYF. CDR3 nucleotides: TGTGCCAGCAGAACCCTTGACCTAAAAAGCGGGAAGGGAACAGATACGCAGTATTTT.

The V gene is TRBV9, the J gene TRBJ2-7; 7 bases align to TRBD1. CDR1 is SGDLS and CDR2 is YYNGEE in the germline V gene. V was clipped by 3 bases and J by 0 bases; unmatched bases: 6. This CDR3 region has 15 residues. The CDR3 DNA sequence: TGTGCCAGCAGCGAGGGGGCTACCACCTCCTACGAGCAGTACTTC. It codes for CASSEGATTSYEQYF.

V and J are TRBV2 and TRBJ2-3; TRBD1 matches 9 bases. V was pared by 5 bases and J by 2 bases, with 5 bases of the junction left unmatched. CDR3 length: 15 residues. Germline CDR1 SNHLY, CDR2 FYNNEI. The CDR3 protein is CASSPTGGDTDTQYF. The CDR3 region has the DNA TGTGCCAGCAGTCCGACAGGGGGTGACACAGATACGCAGTATTTT. Full variable domain (remainder filled in from reference TRBV2 and TRBJ2-3): EPEVTQTPSHQVTQMGQEVILRCVPISNHLYFYWYRQILGQKVEFLVSFYNNEISEKSEIFDDQFSVERPDGSNFTLKIRSTKLEDSAMYFCASSPTGGDTDTQYFGPGTRLTVL.